This T cell receptor beta chain was recorded in a study of CD8 T cells in ankylosing spondylitis. Study outcomes and limitations: Disease-linked clones were CD8+ and relatively rare in peripheral blood. Made up of roughly 8 highly homologous variants, a TCR beta motif appeared characteristic of ankylosing spondylitis blood.

This clonotype was picked up many times. What it binds is unknown. The CDR3 spans 15 residues. The germline V gene has CDR1 SGHVS and CDR2 FQNEAQ. After removal of 2 bases from V and 3 bases from J, the junction contained 2 bases not matched to a gene. TCRdb re-derived calls from the 5' RACE reads in MiXCR, one entry per CDR3 protein. The table records some 130,000 distinct CDR3 sequences, approximately 14% of them present only once. The chain is built from TRBV7-8 and TRBJ2-1; 9 bases fit TRBD2. Sequencing input: blood, either unsorted or a sorted T cell fraction (not recorded which). This clonotype originated in a female donor with ankylosing spondylitis or in good health (not recorded which). The CDR3 DNA reads as TGTGCCAGCAGCTTACTAGCGGGGTACTACAATGAGCAGTTCTTC. Protein product: CASSLLAGYYNEQFF.